The present entry profiles one T cell receptor (beta chain) with its context. In germline, CDR1 is KGHDR, CDR2 SFDVKD. The ends lost 6 bases at V and 7 bases at J; junction bases unmatched: 6. The CDR3 length is 13 residues. Original processing methods: Reference gene primer amplification gave estimated nucleated cell counts. Sequenced by immunoSEQ multiplex PCR; TCRdb stores in-frame clones only, minus some. V and J calls and clone size are those listed in that table; D and trimming were worked out from the DNA. The sample holds about 90,000 clones; 65% to 85% are singletons and the top ten take around 5.8%. This sample is part of a study of blood T cell repertoires in COVID-19. The wider study: Collection of acute and convalescent COVID-19 samples took place in the United States, Italy and Spain. The analysed material was cDNA or gDNA that came from T cells, B-cell-depleted T cells, or PBMCs.

The receptor comes from a man aged 55-75 years with acute or convalescent COVID-19. The sample consisted of peripheral blood. The V gene is TRBV24-1, the J gene TRBJ2-7, with 9 positions matching TRBD1. The CDR3 region has the DNA TGTGCCACCAGTAGGGACAGGGAGTGGGAGCAGTACTTC. Protein: CATSRDREWEQYF.